The T cell receptor beta chain described here comes from a study of sequential checkpoint blockade in melanoma. Study background: TCRbeta immunosequencing was performed on DNA from roughly 90 pretreatment melanoma tumor samples. Twenty-two patients had tumor biopsies before treatment and at week 13. Broader study findings: Clinical benefit was about 30 times likelier when tumor T-cell fraction and clonality increased.

Clones were sequenced by immunoSEQ multiplex PCR, and TCRdb holds only the in-frame ones, with some missing. The sample holds fewer than 7,000 clones, around two fifths seen once. As to treatment: randomized to nivolumab then ipilimumab (arm A) or the reverse (arm B). None of the patients previously received DNA-damaging chemotherapy. This clone was seen a handful of times. The antigen remains unidentified. Losses at the gene ends were 5 bases for V and 2 bases for J; bases not matched to a gene: 8. Per germline, CDR1 LNHDA and CDR2 SQIVND (reference sequence). The CDR3 runs to 16 residues. This receptor was identified in a human donor with melanoma. The chain combines TRBV19 with TRBJ2-2; 7 bases are a match to TRBD2. The sample consisted of tumor tissue (inferred from file names), taken from a patient given nivolumab and ipilimumab in sequence. The CDR3 sequence is CASSGGTTLNTGELFF. CDR3 bases: TGTGCCAGTAGTGGTGGGACTACCCTAAACACCGGGGAGCTGTTTTTT.